The present T cell receptor (beta chain) was sequenced within a study of patients and donors after allogeneic stem cell transplantation. Using its own MiXCR run on the RT-PCR reads, TCRdb lists one record per CDR3 protein. The sample has roughly 880,000 distinct CDR3 sequences, more than 15% seen once. A few counts support this clonotype. Germline V lookup: CDR1 SGHTA, CDR2 FQGTGA. The CDR3 spans 16 residues. V was pared by 2 bases and J by 2 bases, with 13 bases between. Sequences were obtained from blood, either unsorted or a sorted T cell fraction (not recorded which). The V and J genes are TRBV7-3 and TRBJ2-1; TRBD1 might be the D (5 bases). The receptor was derived from a human donor who was either an allogeneic HSCT recipient or a stem cell or donor lymphocyte infusion donor (not recorded which). It is not recorded whose cells these are; they may come from a transplant donor. As DNA, the CDR3 is TGTGCCAGCAGCTTATCCGCAGGGCACGCCTACAATGAGCAGTTCTTC. Translating it yields CASSLSAGHAYNEQFF.